This T cell receptor beta chain was observed in a study of T-cell memory formation after mild COVID-19. Points from the study as a whole: Pre-infection memory showed some responding clones, and this suggested that cross-reactive memory joined. Clones shrinking between day 15 and 85 showed a balanced CD4/CD8 split, and those that grew later tilted toward CD4+. Among clones peaking at day 37 in the second wave, SARS-CoV-2 specificity remained unconfirmed. Those CD4+ clones that contracted were mainly in CM and EM (CD8+ ones in EMRA).

CDR3 length: 18 amino acids. V was shortened by 0 bases and J by 8 bases, with 22 bases between the two germline ends. Per germline, CDR1 LGHNA and CDR2 YNFKEQ. TCRdb re-called the 5' RACE reads with MiXCR, one entry per CDR3 protein. The sample records 360,000 or so distinct CDR3 sequences, around 27% being singletons. This clonotype was detected a few times. Antigen: not known. The TCR was taken from an adult woman who had mild COVID-19 (a few samples of this study predate the infection). Cell type and time point are not known. The sequenced sample was PBMCs or a T cell subset sorted from them (not recorded which). The chain carries TRBV4-2 and TRBJ2-2; D is possibly TRBD2 (5 bases). The CDR3: CASSQDSPSWTEAGELFF. The CDR3 DNA follows: TGTGCCAGCAGCCAAGATTCCCCGTCTTGGACGGAGGCGGGGGAGCTGTTTTTT.